This TCR beta chain was profiled in a study of blood T cell repertoires in COVID-19. The wider study: The study drew acute and convalescent COVID-19 samples from the United States, Italy and Spain. T cells, B-cell-depleted T cells, or PBMCs supplied cDNA or gDNA.

As originally analysed: From reference gene primer amplification, estimates of nucleated cell counts were derived. Measured with immunoSEQ multiplex PCR; TCRdb has only the in-frame clones, and not every one. V, J and clone size reflect that table, while D and trimming were determined from the DNA. The sample has 92,000 or so clones; 72% are singletons. This CDR3 comprises 12 residues. CDR1 MNHEY and CDR2 SVGAGI come from the germline V gene. V lost 2 bases, J lost 8 bases, and 2 bases stayed unmatched. This TCR derives from a woman aged 80 or over with acute or convalescent COVID-19. J is TRBJ1-1 and V is TRBV6-5; TRBD1 matches at 7 bases. The specimen sequenced was peripheral blood. CDR3 sequence: CASSYPDREAFF. DNA of the CDR3: TGTGCCAGCAGTTACCCGGACAGGGAAGCTTTCTTT.